This section outlines one TCR beta chain sequence together with its context. This sample is drawn from a study of shared clonotypes between healthy human individuals. Study context: The people who gave samples were a couple of women and three men aged 18 to 49.

Trimming took 4 bases from V and 5 from J; bases not matched to a gene: 7. Per germline, CDR1 SNHLY and CDR2 FYNNEI. The CDR3 sequence is 14 residues long. Clones were sequenced by immunoSEQ multiplex PCR, and TCRdb holds only the in-frame ones, with some missing. Of roughly 640,000 clones listed, around 74% are singletons. The rearrangement uses TRBV2 and TRBJ2-7; 8 bases are a match to TRBD2. Sequencing used memory CD4+ T cells sorted from blood. This sample's subset: CD45RA-negative fraction. The receptor was derived from a woman under 40 in good health. The CDR3 nucleotides read TGTGCCAGCAGTGCCGGACTAGCTCTAGACGAGCAGTACTTC. This translates into CASSAGLALDEQYF.